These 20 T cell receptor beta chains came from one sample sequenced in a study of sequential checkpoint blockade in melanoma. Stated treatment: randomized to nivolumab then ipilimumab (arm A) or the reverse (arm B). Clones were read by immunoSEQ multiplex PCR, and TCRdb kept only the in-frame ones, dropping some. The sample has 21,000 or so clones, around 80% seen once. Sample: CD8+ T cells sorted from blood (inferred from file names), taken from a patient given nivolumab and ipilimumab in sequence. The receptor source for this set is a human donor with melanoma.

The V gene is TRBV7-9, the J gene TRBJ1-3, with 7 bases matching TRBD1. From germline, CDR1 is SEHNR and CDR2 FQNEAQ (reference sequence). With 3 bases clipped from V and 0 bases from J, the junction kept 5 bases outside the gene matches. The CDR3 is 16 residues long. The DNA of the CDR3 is TGTGCCAGCAGCTTTAGGGGGCCCGCCTCTGGAAACACCATATATTTT. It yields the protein CASSFRGPASGNTIYF. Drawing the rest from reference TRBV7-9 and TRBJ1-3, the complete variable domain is DTGVSQNPRHKITKRGQNVTFRCDPISEHNRLYWYRQTLGQGPEFLTYFQNEAQLEKSRLLSDRFSAERPKGSFSTLEIQRTEQGDSAMYLCASSFRGPASGNTIYFGEGSWLTVV.

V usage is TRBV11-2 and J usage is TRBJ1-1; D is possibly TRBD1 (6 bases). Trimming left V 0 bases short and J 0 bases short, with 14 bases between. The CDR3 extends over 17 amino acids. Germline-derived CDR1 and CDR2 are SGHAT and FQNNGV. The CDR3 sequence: CASSLDPGGTMNTEAFF. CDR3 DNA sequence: TGTGCCAGCAGCTTAGATCCGGGGGGCACAATGAACACTGAAGCTTTCTTT. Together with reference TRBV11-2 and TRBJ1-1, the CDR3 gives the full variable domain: EAGVAQSPRYKIIEKRQSVAFWCNPISGHATLYWYQQILGQGPKLLIQFQNNGVVDDSQLPKDRFSAERLKGVDSTLKIQPAKLEDSAVYLCASSLDPGGTMNTEAFFGQGTRLTVV.

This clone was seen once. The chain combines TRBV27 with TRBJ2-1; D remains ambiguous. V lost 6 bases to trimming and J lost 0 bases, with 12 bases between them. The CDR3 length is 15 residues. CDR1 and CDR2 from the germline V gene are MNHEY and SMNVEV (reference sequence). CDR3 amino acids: CASRRSRNSYNEQFF. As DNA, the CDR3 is TGTGCCAGCAGACGTAGCCGGAACTCCTACAATGAGCAGTTCTTC.

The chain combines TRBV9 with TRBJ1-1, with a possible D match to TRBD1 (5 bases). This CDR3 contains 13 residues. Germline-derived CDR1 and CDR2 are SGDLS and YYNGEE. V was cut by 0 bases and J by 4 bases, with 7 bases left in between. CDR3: CASSVGQTTEAFF. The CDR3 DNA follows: TGTGCCAGCAGCGTAGGACAGACCACTGAAGCTTTCTTT. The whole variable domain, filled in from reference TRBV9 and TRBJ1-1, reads DSGVTQTPKHLITATGQRVTLRCSPRSGDLSVYWYQQSLDQGLQFLIQYYNGEERAKGNILERFSAQQFPDLHSELNLSSLELGDSALYFCASSVGQTTEAFFGQGTRLTVV.

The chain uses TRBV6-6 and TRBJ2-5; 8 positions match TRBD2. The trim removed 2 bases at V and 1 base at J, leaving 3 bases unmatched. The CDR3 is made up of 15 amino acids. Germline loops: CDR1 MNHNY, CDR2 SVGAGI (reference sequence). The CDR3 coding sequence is TGTGCCAGCAGTTACCCGGGGACTAGCCAAGAGACCCAGTACTTC. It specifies CASSYPGTSQETQYF.

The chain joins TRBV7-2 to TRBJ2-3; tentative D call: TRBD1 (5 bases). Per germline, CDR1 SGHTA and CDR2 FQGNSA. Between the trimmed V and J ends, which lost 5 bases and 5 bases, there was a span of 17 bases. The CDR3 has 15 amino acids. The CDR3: CASSTADSFRDTQYF. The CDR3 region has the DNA TGTGCCAGCAGCACCGCTGACAGTTTTCGAGATACGCAGTATTTT.

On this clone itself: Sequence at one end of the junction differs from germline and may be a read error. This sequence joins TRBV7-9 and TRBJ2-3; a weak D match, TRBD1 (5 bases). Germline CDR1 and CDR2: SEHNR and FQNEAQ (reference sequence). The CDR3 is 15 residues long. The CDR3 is CASSSYRAGPDMQYF. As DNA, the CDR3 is TGTGCCAGCAGCTCCTACCGGGCAGGGCCAGATATGCAGTATTTT.

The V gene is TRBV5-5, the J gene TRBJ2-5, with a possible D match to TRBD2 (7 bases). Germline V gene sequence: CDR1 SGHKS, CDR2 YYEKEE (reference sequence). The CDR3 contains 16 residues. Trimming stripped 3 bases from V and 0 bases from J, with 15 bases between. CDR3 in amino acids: CASSSGRGRYQETQYF. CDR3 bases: TGTGCCAGCAGCTCGGGGCGGGGGCGTTACCAAGAGACCCAGTACTTC.

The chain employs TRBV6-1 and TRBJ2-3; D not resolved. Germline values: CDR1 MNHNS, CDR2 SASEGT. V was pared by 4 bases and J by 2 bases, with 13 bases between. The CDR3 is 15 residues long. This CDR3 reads CASSGQLDFTDTQYF. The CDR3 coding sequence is TGTGCCAGCAGTGGCCAGCTTGACTTCACAGATACGCAGTATTTT.

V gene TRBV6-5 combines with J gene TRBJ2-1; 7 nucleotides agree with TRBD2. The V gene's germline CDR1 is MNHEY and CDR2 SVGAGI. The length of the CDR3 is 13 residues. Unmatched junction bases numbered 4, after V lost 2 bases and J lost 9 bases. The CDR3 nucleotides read TGTGCCAGCAGTTACATGCGGGGGAGTGAGCAGTTCTTC. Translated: CASSYMRGSEQFF.

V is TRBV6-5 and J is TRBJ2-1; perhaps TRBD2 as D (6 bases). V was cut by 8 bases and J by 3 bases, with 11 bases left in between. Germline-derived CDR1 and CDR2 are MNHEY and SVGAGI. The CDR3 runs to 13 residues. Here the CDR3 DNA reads TGTGCCAGCGGACTGGAGGGCTACAATGAGCAGTTCTTC. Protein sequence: CASGLEGYNEQFF.

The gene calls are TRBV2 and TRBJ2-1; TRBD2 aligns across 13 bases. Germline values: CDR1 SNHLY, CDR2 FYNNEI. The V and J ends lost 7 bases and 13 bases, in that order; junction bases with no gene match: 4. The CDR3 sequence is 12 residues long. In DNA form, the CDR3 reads TGTGCCAGCATGGGGACTAGCGGGGTTCAGTTCTTC. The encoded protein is CASMGTSGVQFF.

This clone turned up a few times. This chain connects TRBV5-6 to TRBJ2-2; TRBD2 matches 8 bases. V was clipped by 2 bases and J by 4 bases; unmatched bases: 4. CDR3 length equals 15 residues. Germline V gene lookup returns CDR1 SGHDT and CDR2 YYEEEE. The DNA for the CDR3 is TGTGCCAGCAGCTTTAATAGCGGGGCCACCGGGGAGCTGTTTTTT. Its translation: CASSFNSGATGELFF.

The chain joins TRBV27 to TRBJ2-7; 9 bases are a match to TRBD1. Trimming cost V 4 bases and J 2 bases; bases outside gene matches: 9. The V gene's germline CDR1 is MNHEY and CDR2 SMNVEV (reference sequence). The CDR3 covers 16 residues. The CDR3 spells CASSSLTGGAPYEQYF. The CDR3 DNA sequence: TGTGCCAGCAGTTCTCTCACAGGGGGCGCGCCCTACGAGCAGTACTTC.

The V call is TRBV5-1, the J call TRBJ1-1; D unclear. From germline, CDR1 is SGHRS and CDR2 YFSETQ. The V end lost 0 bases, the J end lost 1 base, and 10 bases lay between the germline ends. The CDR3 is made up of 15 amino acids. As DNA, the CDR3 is TGCGCCAGCAGCTTGGTATCCCGGGGGAACACTGAAGCTTTCTTT. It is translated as CASSLVSRGNTEAFF. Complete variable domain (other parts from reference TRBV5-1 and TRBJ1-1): KAGVTQTPRYLIKTRGQQVTLSCSPISGHRSVSWYQQTPGQGLQFLFEYFSETQRNKGNFPGRFSGRQFSNSRSEMNVSTLELGDSALYLCASSLVSRGNTEAFFGQGTRLTVV.

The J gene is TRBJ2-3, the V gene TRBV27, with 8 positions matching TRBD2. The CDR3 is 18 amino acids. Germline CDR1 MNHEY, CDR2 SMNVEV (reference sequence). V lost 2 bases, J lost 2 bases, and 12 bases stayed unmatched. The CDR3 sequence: CASSLERGTWDVTDTQYF. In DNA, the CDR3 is TGTGCCAGCAGTTTAGAGCGGGGGACCTGGGACGTCACAGATACGCAGTATTTT.

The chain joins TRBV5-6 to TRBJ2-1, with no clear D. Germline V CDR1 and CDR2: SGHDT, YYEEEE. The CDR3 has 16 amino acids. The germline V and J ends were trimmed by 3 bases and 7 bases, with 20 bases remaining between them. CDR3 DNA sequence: TGTGCCAGCAGCTACCCTCTCGAGATTCCGAGGAATGAGCAGTTCTTC. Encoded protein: CASSYPLEIPRNEQFF.

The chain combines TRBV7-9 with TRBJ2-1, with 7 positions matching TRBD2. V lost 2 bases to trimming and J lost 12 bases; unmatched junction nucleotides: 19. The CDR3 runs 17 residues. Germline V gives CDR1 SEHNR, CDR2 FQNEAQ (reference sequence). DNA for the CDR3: TGTGCCAGCAGCTTAATTCTGGGGCTAGCGGCAGGGCCATCGCAGTTCTTC. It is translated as CASSLILGLAAGPSQFF.

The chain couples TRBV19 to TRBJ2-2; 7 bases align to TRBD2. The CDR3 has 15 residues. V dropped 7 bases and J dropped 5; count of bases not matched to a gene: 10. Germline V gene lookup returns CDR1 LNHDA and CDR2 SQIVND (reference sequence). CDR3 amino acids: CASMTFAGETGELFF. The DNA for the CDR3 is TGTGCCAGTATGACTTTTGCGGGGGAAACCGGGGAGCTGTTTTTT.

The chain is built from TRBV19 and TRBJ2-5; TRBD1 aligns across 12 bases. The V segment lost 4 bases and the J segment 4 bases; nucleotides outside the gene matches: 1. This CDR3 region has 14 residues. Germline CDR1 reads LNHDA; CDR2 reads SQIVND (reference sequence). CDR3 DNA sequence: TGTGCCAGTAGTACGGGACAGGGGGCAGAGACCCAGTACTTC. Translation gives CASSTGQGAETQYF.